This T cell receptor (beta chain) was documented in a study of shared clonotypes between healthy human individuals. V shed 7 bases and J 4 bases; nucleotides not matched to a gene: 5. Germline V gives CDR1 SQVTM, CDR2 ANQGSEA. The CDR3 covers 12 residues. Points on this clone: Different DNA sequences within this sample yield the same CDR3.

TCRdb's copy holds only in-frame clones and misses some; the assay was immunoSEQ multiplex PCR. This table has roughly 1,500,000 clones, 98% appearing once. Sample: naive CD4+ T cells sorted from blood. The subset denotes: CD45RA+ positively selected. The chain couples TRBV29-1 to TRBJ2-5; 8 nucleotides line up with TRBD1. The receptor was isolated from a young man in good health. CDR3 amino acids: CSARTGRETQYF. The CDR3 bases are TGCAGCGCCCGGACAGGGAGAGAGACCCAGTACTTC.